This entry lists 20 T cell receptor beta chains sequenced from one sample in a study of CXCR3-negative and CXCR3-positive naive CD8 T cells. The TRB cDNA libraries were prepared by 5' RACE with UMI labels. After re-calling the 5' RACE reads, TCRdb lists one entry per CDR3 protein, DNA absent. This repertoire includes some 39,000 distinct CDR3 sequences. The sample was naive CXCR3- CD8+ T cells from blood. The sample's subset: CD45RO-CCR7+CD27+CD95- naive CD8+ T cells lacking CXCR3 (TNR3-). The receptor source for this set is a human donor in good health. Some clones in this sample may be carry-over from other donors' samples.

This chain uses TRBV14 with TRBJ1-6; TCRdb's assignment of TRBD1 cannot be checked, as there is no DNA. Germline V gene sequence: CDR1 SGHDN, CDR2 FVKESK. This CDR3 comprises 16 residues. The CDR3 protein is CASSQDVRQGGSPLHF.

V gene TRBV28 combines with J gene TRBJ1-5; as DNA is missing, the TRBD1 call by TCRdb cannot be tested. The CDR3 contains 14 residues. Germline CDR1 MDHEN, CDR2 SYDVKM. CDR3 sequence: CASSPLGRNQPQHF.

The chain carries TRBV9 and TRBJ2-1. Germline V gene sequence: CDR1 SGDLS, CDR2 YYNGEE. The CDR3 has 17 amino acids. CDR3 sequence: CASSVAQVGSSYNEQFF.

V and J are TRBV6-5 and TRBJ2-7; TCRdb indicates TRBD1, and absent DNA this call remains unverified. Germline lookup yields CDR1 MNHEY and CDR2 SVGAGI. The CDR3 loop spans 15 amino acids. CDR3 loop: CASSYSAGGSYEQYF.

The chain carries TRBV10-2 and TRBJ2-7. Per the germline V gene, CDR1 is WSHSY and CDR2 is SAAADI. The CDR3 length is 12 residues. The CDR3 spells CASSELGLEQYF.

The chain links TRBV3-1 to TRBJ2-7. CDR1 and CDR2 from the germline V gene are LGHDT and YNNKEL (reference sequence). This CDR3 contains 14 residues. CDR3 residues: CASSQKPWGYEQYF.

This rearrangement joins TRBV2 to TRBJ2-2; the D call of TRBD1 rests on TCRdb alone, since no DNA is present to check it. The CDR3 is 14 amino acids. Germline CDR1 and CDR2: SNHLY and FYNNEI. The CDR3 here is CTSLGGRGSGELFF.

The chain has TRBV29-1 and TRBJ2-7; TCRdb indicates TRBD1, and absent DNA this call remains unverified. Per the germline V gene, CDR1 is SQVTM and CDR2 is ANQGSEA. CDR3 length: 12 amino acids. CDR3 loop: CSVVGQGAEQYF.

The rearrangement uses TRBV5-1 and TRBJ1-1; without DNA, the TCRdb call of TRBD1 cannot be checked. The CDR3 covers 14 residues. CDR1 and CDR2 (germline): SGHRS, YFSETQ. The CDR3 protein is CASSPGAASPEAFF.

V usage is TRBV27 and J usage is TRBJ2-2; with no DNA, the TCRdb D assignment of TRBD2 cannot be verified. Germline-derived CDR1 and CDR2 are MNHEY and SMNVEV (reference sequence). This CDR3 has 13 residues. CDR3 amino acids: CASSPPRTGELFF.

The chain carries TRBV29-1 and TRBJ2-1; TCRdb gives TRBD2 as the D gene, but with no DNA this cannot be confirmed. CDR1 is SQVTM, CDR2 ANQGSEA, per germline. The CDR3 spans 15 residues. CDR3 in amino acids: CSAQGAESSYNEQFF.

This chain's CDR3 is CASGFWPTGSLEGPAFF. The chain recombines TRBV12-5 with TRBJ1-1; the TRBD1 assignment by TCRdb is unverifiable without DNA. Germline CDR1 reads LGHNT; CDR2 reads FRNRAP. The CDR3 consists of 17 residues.

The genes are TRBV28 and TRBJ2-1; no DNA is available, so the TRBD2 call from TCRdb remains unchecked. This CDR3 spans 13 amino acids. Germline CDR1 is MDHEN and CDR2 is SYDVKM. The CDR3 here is CASASGIYNEQFF.

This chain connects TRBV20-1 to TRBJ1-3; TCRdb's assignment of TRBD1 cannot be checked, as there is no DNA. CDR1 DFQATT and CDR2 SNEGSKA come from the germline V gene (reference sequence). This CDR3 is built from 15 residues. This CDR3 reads CSASHAGGVGNTIYF.

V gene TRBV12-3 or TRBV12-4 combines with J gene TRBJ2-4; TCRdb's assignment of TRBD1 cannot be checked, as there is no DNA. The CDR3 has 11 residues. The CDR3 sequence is CASSYGQFRYF.

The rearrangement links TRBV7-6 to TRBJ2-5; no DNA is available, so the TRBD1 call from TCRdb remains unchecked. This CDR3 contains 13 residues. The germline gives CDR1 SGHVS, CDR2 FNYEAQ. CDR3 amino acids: CASMEDRGYEQYF.

This CDR3 is CASSLRDSDQPQHF. The chain joins TRBV7-6 to TRBJ1-5; TCRdb names TRBD1, which stays unverified in the absence of DNA. There are 14 residues in the CDR3. Germline CDR1 and CDR2: SGHVS and FNYEAQ.

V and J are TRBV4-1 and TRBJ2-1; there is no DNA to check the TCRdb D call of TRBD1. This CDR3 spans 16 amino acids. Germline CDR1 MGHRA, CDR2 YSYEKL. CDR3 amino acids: CASSQAAGVVYNEQFF.

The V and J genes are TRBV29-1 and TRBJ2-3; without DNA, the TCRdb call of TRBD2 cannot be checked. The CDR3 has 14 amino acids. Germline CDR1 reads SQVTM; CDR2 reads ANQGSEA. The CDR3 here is CSVEGGIGTDTQYF.

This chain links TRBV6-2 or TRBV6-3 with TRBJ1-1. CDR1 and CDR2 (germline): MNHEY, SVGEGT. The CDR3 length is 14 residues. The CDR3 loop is CACQPLGRSTEAFF.